A single sample is the source of the 16 T cell receptor beta chains below, sequenced in a study of T-cell reconstitution after alpha-beta-depleted transplantation in children. Unique molecular identifiers were used in preparing the TCRbeta library. One entry per CDR3 protein, called by TCRdb with MiXCR from the PCR reads. The data contain a few hundred thousand distinct CDR3 sequences, approximately 23% of them singletons. Sequenced material: PBMCs, mostly from graft donor cells, taken 180 days after TCRalphabeta/CD19-depleted stem cell transplant. All receptors come from a male patient between 5 and 17 years old who had a stem cell transplant for acute lymphoblastic leukemia, so the T cells may come from the graft donor.

This clonotype was counted between two and nine times. The V call is TRBV6-5, the J call TRBJ2-5, with no clear D. The length of the CDR3 is 13 residues. V lost 2 bases and J lost 4, with 8 bases in between. Germline CDR1 reads MNHEY; CDR2 reads SVGAGI. The CDR3 sequence is CASSYGPIETQYF. The CDR3 DNA is TGTGCCAGCAGTTACGGCCCAATAGAGACCCAGTACTTC.

The chain joins TRBV5-1 to TRBJ2-7; the match to TRBD2 covers 10 bases. Germline V gene lookup returns CDR1 SGHRS and CDR2 YFSETQ. Trimming cost V 0 bases and J 4 bases; bases outside gene matches: 7. The CDR3 totals 16 residues. The CDR3 spells CASSLARTSGSYEQYF. Here the CDR3 DNA reads TGCGCCAGCAGCTTGGCCAGGACTAGCGGTTCTTACGAGCAGTACTTC.

The V and J genes are TRBV10-3 and TRBJ2-6; maybe TRBD1 (6 bases). Germline values: CDR1 ENHRY, CDR2 SYGVKD. V was cut by 6 bases and J by 4 bases, with 7 bases left in between. The CDR3 totals 13 residues. CDR3 protein: CAIRGTGANVLTF. As DNA, the CDR3 is TGTGCCATCAGAGGGACAGGGGCCAACGTCCTGACTTTC.

The chain has TRBV4-2 and TRBJ2-3, with TRBD2 identical over 10 bases. Germline loops: CDR1 LGHNA, CDR2 YNFKEQ. With 4 bases clipped from V and 1 base from J, the junction kept 5 bases outside the gene matches. CDR3 length: 16 residues. CDR3 bases: TGTGCCAGCAGCCTATATGGACTAGCGGGCACAGATACGCAGTATTTT. As protein: CASSLYGLAGTDTQYF.

The CDR3, as DNA: TGCAGCGCCACATGGGCCTCTGGTACGAACACTGAAGCTTTCTTT. Its protein is CSATWASGTNTEAFF. The chain links TRBV29-1 to TRBJ1-1, with D unclear. Looked up from germline, CDR1 is SQVTM and CDR2 is ANQGSEA. V was pared by 7 bases and J by 1 base, with 19 bases between. The CDR3 consists of 15 residues. The entire variable domain, with the rest obtained from reference TRBV29-1 and TRBJ1-1, is as follows: SAVISQKPSRDICQRGTSLTIQCQVDSQVTMMFWYRQQPGQSLTLIATANQGSEATYESGFVIDKFPISRPNLTFSTLTVSNMSPEDSSIYLCSATWASGTNTEAFFGQGTRLTVV.

This sequence joins TRBV20-1 and TRBJ2-7, with 8 bases aligning to TRBD2. This CDR3 spans 14 amino acids. CDR1 is DFQATT and CDR2 is SNEGSKA in the germline V gene (reference sequence). V was pared by 3 bases and J by 2 bases, with 6 bases of the junction left unmatched. The CDR3 here is CSASSGLVAYEQYF. The CDR3 DNA reads TGCAGTGCTAGCTCGGGACTAGTTGCCTACGAGCAGTACTTC.

CDR3 DNA sequence: TGTGCCAGCAGTTTGCCGGGGGCCGGCTATGGCTACACCTTC. Its protein product is CASSLPGAGYGYTF. The chain is built from TRBV25-1 and TRBJ1-2; D might be TRBD1 (6 bases). This CDR3 contains 14 residues. The V gene lost 5 bases and the J gene lost 4 bases, with 14 bases spanning the gap. The V gene's germline CDR1 is MGHDK and CDR2 SYGVNS.

This clonotype was detected only a few times. The rearrangement links TRBV9 to TRBJ1-2, with a weak D call TRBD1 (6 bases). Trimming stripped 3 bases from V and 0 bases from J, with 15 bases between. The CDR3 totals 16 residues. Germline-derived CDR1 and CDR2 are SGDLS and YYNGEE. The CDR3 loop reads CASSANDRSPNYGYTF. CDR3 DNA: TGTGCCAGCAGCGCTAACGACAGGTCCCCTAACTATGGCTACACCTTC.

This clonotype appeared many times. The chain recombines TRBV7-6 with TRBJ1-1; weak D call: TRBD1 (6 bases). The CDR3 is 15 residues long. V was trimmed by 0 bases and J by 11 bases, leaving 19 bases between them. The V gene's germline CDR1 is SGHVS and CDR2 FNYEAQ. The CDR3 region is CASSLAPGRDIGAFF. CDR3 in DNA: TGTGCCAGCAGCTTAGCCCCGGGACGGGACATTGGGGCTTTCTTT.

This chain links TRBV7-6 with TRBJ2-2; D possibly corresponds to TRBD2 (6 bases). The CDR3 contains 15 residues. The V and J ends lost 1 base and 5 bases respectively, with 11 bases between them. Per the germline V gene, CDR1 is SGHVS and CDR2 is FNYEAQ. The CDR3 DNA reads as TGTGCCAGCAGCTTAGGCCCGGGGAGGACCGGGGAGCTGTTTTTT. Its translation: CASSLGPGRTGELFF.

The V call is TRBV27, the J call TRBJ2-7, with 7 positions matching TRBD1. After removal of 5 bases from V and 7 bases from J, the junction contained 17 bases not matched to a gene. Germline V CDR1 and CDR2: MNHEY, SMNVEV (reference sequence). The CDR3 loop spans 16 amino acids. CDR3 sequence (DNA): TGTGCCAGCAGTCCGGCATCGCAGGGGGTAGGAGGAGAGCAGTACTTC. Protein: CASSPASQGVGGEQYF.

The J gene is TRBJ2-7, the V gene TRBV6-1; 13 bases are a match to TRBD2. Germline CDR1 MNHNS, CDR2 SASEGT. The CDR3 covers 14 residues. Unmatched junction bases numbered 2, after V lost 8 bases and J lost 1 base. The CDR3 here is CASGLAGASYEQYF. The CDR3 DNA follows: TGTGCCAGCGGACTAGCGGGGGCGTCCTACGAGCAGTACTTC.

The V call is TRBV7-9, the J call TRBJ2-7; D uncertain. Per the germline V gene, CDR1 is SEHNR and CDR2 is FQNEAQ (reference sequence). The CDR3 contains 13 residues. Trimming took 2 bases from V and 4 from J, leaving 9 bases between them. The CDR3 here is CASSLPSAYEQYF. In DNA form, the CDR3 reads TGTGCCAGCAGCTTACCGTCAGCTTACGAGCAGTACTTC.

The gene calls are TRBV7-2 and TRBJ2-7; D might be TRBD2 (7 bases). Germline V gene data show CDR1 as SGHTA and CDR2 as FQGNSA. V lost 1 base to trimming and J lost 8 bases, with 18 bases between them. The length of the CDR3 is 15 residues. The CDR3, as DNA: TGTGCCAGCAGCTTAGTAGGGGGAGGGCCGGTAAAGCAGTACTTC. It is translated as CASSLVGGGPVKQYF.

The chain carries TRBV11-3 and TRBJ2-1; 9 nucleotides agree with TRBD2. Germline CDR1 reads SGHNT; CDR2 reads YENEEA. With V trimmed by 6 bases and J by 2 bases, 11 bases remained unmatched. The CDR3 runs to 17 residues. The CDR3 is CASSPGSAGGPYNEQFF. The DNA of the CDR3 is TGTGCCAGCAGTCCCGGCTCAGCGGGAGGTCCCTACAATGAGCAGTTCTTC. Complete variable domain (other parts from reference TRBV11-3 and TRBJ2-1): EAGVVQSPRYKIIEKKQPVAFWCNPISGHNTLYWYLQNLGQGPELLIRYENEEAVDDSQLPKDRFSAERLKGVDSTLKIQPAELGDSAVYLCASSPGSAGGPYNEQFFGPGTRLTVL.

The chain employs TRBV2 and TRBJ2-4, with 7 bases aligning to TRBD1. The CDR3 has 15 amino acids. The germline V gene encodes CDR1 SNHLY and CDR2 FYNNEI. The J segment lost 6 bases and the V segment lost 0 bases, leaving 5 bases of the junction unmatched. The CDR3 is CASSEALGDRNIQYF. The CDR3 region has the DNA TGTGCCAGCAGTGAAGCGCTCGGGGACAGAAACATTCAGTACTTC.